Listed below are T cell receptor beta chains from one sample, sequenced in a study of blood T cells in healthy people across ages. MiXCR, run by TCRdb on the 5' RACE reads, gives a single entry per CDR3 protein. The table has about 640,000 distinct CDR3 sequences, approximately 59% seen once. The sample consisted of blood. The source is a man between 60 and 75 years old in good health. The CDR3 runs from the conserved cysteine through the conserved F or W. D genes are given only for firm matches. The listing skips clone size in some rows; elsewhere it reads once, few, many or a size class.

d_call	v_call	j_call	clone_size	cdr3_aa
-	TRBV6-5	TRBJ1-4	-	CASSWDRSNEKLFF
-	TRBV6-5	TRBJ1-4	-	CASSRAGGSREKLFF
-	TRBV4-1	TRBJ1-6	-	CASSQRGNSYNSPLHF
-	TRBV5-1	TRBJ2-1	-	CASSLVYDGNEQFF
-	TRBV20-1	TRBJ1-2	-	CSARDGNKGALLYGYTF
-	TRBV18	TRBJ2-7	few	CASSFDTESQYF
TRBD2	TRBV29-1	TRBJ2-1	-	CSVAGLAGGPNEQFF
TRBD2	TRBV20-1	TRBJ2-1	-	CSASKRGGHNEQFF
TRBD2	TRBV15	-	-	CATSREGTSSETQYF
TRBD1	TRBV16	TRBJ2-1	few	CASSQPDRPLQQFF
TRBD2	TRBV6-2/TRBV6-3	TRBJ2-5	-	CASIYGTSGTQYF
-	TRBV10-3	TRBJ2-7	-	CAISEGPGTGVYEQYF
TRBD2	TRBV6-1	TRBJ2-5	-	CASSEDLAGGRYQETQYF
TRBD2	TRBV12-3/TRBV12-4	TRBJ2-5	-	CASSESRQRGAQETQYF
-	TRBV11-2	TRBJ2-3	many	CASSLGTRGTDTQYF
-	TRBV18	TRBJ2-1	-	CASSPRPRDASSYNEQFF
-	TRBV20-1	TRBJ1-5	few	CSAKGQGPNQPQHF
-	TRBV5-1	TRBJ2-4	-	CASSLGIESVGQYF
-	TRBV5-1	TRBJ2-1	many	CASSQGGSTYNEQFF
-	TRBV4-1	TRBJ2-5	-	CASSSNREWETQYF
-	TRBV24-1	TRBJ2-3	-	CATSDPRGTPSTDTQYF
-	TRBV5-1	-	-	CASSFWENEQYF
-	TRBV7-2	TRBJ1-6	many	CASSSPDSPLHF
-	TRBV2	TRBJ2-7	few	CASSEGPAAYEQYF
-	TRBV10-3	TRBJ2-7	-	CAISVVVGNSYEQYF
TRBD1	TRBV6-5	-	-	CASGTGSATQYF
-	TRBV27	TRBJ2-3	-	CASSFGSNADTQYF
-	TRBV29-1	TRBJ2-1	-	CSGTQGYGEQFF
-	TRBV29-1	TRBJ2-5	-	CSVEGQSPGAQYF
-	TRBV6-5	TRBJ1-1	once	CASSYSEENTEAFF
-	TRBV5-1	TRBJ2-6	-	CASSLQIGRFSGANVLTF
TRBD1	TRBV9	TRBJ2-3	-	CASSVGGQGATDTQYF
TRBD2	TRBV4-1	TRBJ2-1	once	CASSQRRGGPLDEQFF
-	TRBV3-1	TRBJ2-6	many	CASSPQAAASGANVLTF
TRBD1	TRBV25-1	TRBJ2-7	many	CASTGQGYEQYF
TRBD1	TRBV7-9	TRBJ1-4	-	CASSRGPGQFGSNEKLFF
-	TRBV12-3/TRBV12-4	TRBJ2-2	few	CASSLTSAGELFF
-	TRBV20-1	TRBJ2-5	-	CSAGGGGRPYQETLYF
-	TRBV7-2	TRBJ1-5	-	CASSLGDGNSNQPQHF
TRBD1	TRBV13	TRBJ1-1	many	CASSPRDSLNTEAFF